This TCR beta chain was profiled in a study of Graves' ophthalmopathy and Graves' hyperthyroidism. The CDR3 has 14 amino acids. The ends lost 5 bases at V and 2 bases at J; junction bases unmatched: 1. The germline CDR1 and CDR2 sequences are SGHTA and FQGNSA. This clonotype showed up many times. RNA transcripts were the template, and TCR beta CDR3 regions were amplified from them. The library came from an HTBI-primed first-round RT-PCR and a second-round multiplex PCR. One entry per CDR3 protein, called by TCRdb with MiXCR from the multiplex PCR reads. The sample consists of approximately 700,000 distinct CDR3 sequences, about 40% of them appearing once.

Sequencing input: peripheral blood. The TCR comes from an adult man with Graves' ophthalmopathy. The gene calls are TRBV7-2 and TRBJ1-2, with 11 bases matching TRBD1. CDR3 sequence (DNA): TGTGCCAGCAGCCGGACAGGGGGCAACTATGGCTACACCTTC. It translates to CASSRTGGNYGYTF.